Sequencing of this TCR beta chain was carried out in a study of T cell repertoires in cytomegalovirus infection. This clonotype was observed many times. Germline V gene lookup returns CDR1 MNHEY and CDR2 SVGEGT. Trimming left V 8 bases short and J 1 base short, with 26 bases between. The length of the CDR3 is 18 residues. TCRdb redid the calling of the reads with MiXCR, one entry per CDR3 protein. The sample lists a few hundred thousand distinct CDR3 sequences, 17% occurring once. The genes are TRBV6-2 or TRBV6-3 and TRBJ2-5; tentatively, D is TRBD1 or TRBD2 (5 bases each). Sequencing was carried out using CD8+ T cells from PBMCs. The sequence was obtained from a human donor in good health (CMV status not recorded). Some clones in this sample may be carry-over from other donors' samples. CDR3 coding DNA: TGTGCCAGCCGCCTGACTGGGACCTCGATAGCCATCCAAGAGACCCAGTACTTC. It is translated as CASRLTGTSIAIQETQYF.